Each of the 7 T cell receptor beta chains below was sequenced from the same sample in a study of cytomegalovirus exposure and HLA in healthy donors. The assay was immunoSEQ multiplex PCR, and TCRdb's table has in-frame clones only and misses some. The table includes around 120,000 clones, roughly nine tenths detected once. The material sequenced was PBMCs. The receptors originated from a young man in good health and CMV-seropositive.

The V gene is TRBV28, the J gene TRBJ2-1; D might be TRBD2 (5 bases). There are 10 residues in the CDR3. Trimming took 7 bases from V and 9 from J, leaving 7 bases between them. From germline, CDR1 is MDHEN and CDR2 SYDVKM. DNA of the CDR3: TGTGCCAGCAAGGAGGTTGAGCAGTTCTTC. Translating gives CASKEVEQFF.

Only a few counts were recorded for this clone. V and J are TRBV27 and TRBJ2-7; D is perhaps TRBD2 (6 bases). Germline V gives CDR1 MNHEY, CDR2 SMNVEV (reference sequence). The CDR3 has 15 residues. V lost 4 bases to trimming and J lost 5 bases, with 18 bases between them. CDR3 DNA: TGTGCCAGCAGTTCCATCCTTCCTGGGGGGAACGAGCAGTACTTC. The encoded protein is CASSSILPGGNEQYF.

V and J are TRBV4-2 and TRBJ2-3; 7 bases line up with TRBD2. The CDR3 spans 15 residues. Trimming at V came to 0 bases and at J to 1 base, leaving 1 base not matched to a gene. CDR1 and CDR2 from the germline V gene are LGHNA and YNFKEQ. The CDR3: CASSQEAGGTDTQYF. In DNA form, the CDR3 reads TGTGCCAGCAGCCAAGAGGCGGGGGGCACAGATACGCAGTATTTT.

The J gene is TRBJ1-1, the V gene TRBV5-4; 7 bases map to TRBD1. V was clipped by 4 bases and J by 8 bases; unmatched bases: 8. The CDR3 is 13 residues long. Per the germline V gene, CDR1 is SGHNT and CDR2 is YYREEE (reference sequence). The CDR3 loop is CASSSPGTAEAFF. In nucleotides, the CDR3 is TGTGCCAGCAGCAGTCCCGGGACAGCCGAAGCTTTCTTT.

The chain has TRBV12-5 and TRBJ1-2; perhaps TRBD1 as D (5 bases). Between the trimmed V and J ends, which lost 0 bases and 2 bases, there was a span of 13 bases. The CDR3 covers 16 residues. Germline assignment: CDR1 LGHNT and CDR2 FRNRAP. CDR3 DNA sequence: TGTGCTAGTGGTTTGGTAGTAGGGAACAGGAACTATGGCTACACCTTC. Protein product: CASGLVVGNRNYGYTF.

V usage is TRBV6-6 and J usage is TRBJ2-2; 8 nucleotides agree with TRBD1. Looked up from germline, CDR1 is MNHNY and CDR2 is SVGAGI (reference sequence). With V trimmed by 3 bases and J by 5 bases, 5 bases remained unmatched. This CDR3 is built from 15 residues. The chain's CDR3 is CASSYAQGATGELFF. In DNA form, the CDR3 reads TGTGCCAGCAGTTATGCGCAGGGGGCGACCGGGGAGCTGTTTTTT.

The V gene is TRBV18, the J gene TRBJ2-5; D is perhaps TRBD1 (5 bases). Per the germline V gene, CDR1 is KGHSH and CDR2 is LQKENI. This CDR3 has 12 residues. The germline V and J ends were trimmed by 5 bases and 4 bases, with 8 bases remaining between them. The chain's CDR3 is CASSEGVETQYF. DNA of the CDR3: TGTGCCAGCTCAGAAGGGGTAGAGACCCAGTACTTC.